This TCR beta chain was identified in a study of cytomegalovirus exposure and HLA in healthy donors. Study-wide results and limits: Segments of the TCR beta V type were, in most cases, productive about 90% or about 30% of the time in an earlier analysis.

Germline CDR1 is MDHEN and CDR2 is SYDVKM. V shed 3 bases and J 9 bases; nucleotides not matched to a gene: 17. The CDR3 length is 19 residues. Primers: 60 Vbeta forward and 13 Jbeta reverse. Profiled with immunoSEQ multiplex PCR; TCRdb holds only in-frame clones, not every one. Of 210,000 or so clones in the sample, more than 75% are singletons; the top ten hold 1.3%. As for this clone: Its antigen is as yet unknown.

Sequencing input: PBMCs. V is TRBV28 and J is TRBJ2-1, with 13 bases matching TRBD2. The receptor was derived from a human donor in good health. The CDR3 DNA reads as TGTGCCAGCAGTTTGGGTCGGCGAATGGGGACTAGCGGGAACAGTGAGCAGTTCTTC. As protein: CASSLGRRMGTSGNSEQFF.